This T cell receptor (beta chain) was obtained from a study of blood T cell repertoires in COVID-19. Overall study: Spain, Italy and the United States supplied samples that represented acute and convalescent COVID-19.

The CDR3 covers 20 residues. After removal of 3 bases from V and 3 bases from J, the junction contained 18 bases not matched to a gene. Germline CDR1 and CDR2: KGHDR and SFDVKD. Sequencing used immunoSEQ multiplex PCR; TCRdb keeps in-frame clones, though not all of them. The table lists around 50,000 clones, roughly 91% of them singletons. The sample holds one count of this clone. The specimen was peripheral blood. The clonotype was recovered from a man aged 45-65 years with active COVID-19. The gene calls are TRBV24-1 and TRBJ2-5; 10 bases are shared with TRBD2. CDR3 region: CATSDPQGGIRTSGKETQYF. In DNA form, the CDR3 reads TGTGCCACCAGTGATCCCCAGGGTGGAATCCGGACTAGCGGTAAAGAGACCCAGTACTTC.